This T cell receptor beta chain is from a study of shared clonotypes between healthy human individuals. Turning to the study itself: A couple of female and a few male donors aged 18 to 49 were enrolled. Three CD4 naive, three CD4 memory, two CD8 naive and one CD8 memory plate were used per donor.

Generated by immunoSEQ multiplex PCR, the TCRdb table keeps only in-frame clones and is missing some. The data show about 180,000 clones, around 93% seen once. A remark on this clone: The antigen is not known.

The study, taken as a whole, reports: As a rule, naive subsets had a larger estimated richness than memory subsets. Large sequencing depth failed to make sorted-subset sequencing complete, rarefaction showed.

The ends were cut back, 6 bases at V and 5 bases at J, with 7 bases in the middle. The CDR3 is 11 residues long. CDR1 and CDR2 (germline): SNHLY, FYNNEI. The source is a woman under 40 in good health. The chain recombines TRBV2 with TRBJ2-5; no reliable D call. Specimen: naive CD4+ T cells sorted from blood. Subset in this sample: CD45RA+ positively selected. The CDR3 spells CASSGLETQYF. CDR3 bases: TGTGCCAGCAGCGGTCTTGAGACCCAGTACTTC.